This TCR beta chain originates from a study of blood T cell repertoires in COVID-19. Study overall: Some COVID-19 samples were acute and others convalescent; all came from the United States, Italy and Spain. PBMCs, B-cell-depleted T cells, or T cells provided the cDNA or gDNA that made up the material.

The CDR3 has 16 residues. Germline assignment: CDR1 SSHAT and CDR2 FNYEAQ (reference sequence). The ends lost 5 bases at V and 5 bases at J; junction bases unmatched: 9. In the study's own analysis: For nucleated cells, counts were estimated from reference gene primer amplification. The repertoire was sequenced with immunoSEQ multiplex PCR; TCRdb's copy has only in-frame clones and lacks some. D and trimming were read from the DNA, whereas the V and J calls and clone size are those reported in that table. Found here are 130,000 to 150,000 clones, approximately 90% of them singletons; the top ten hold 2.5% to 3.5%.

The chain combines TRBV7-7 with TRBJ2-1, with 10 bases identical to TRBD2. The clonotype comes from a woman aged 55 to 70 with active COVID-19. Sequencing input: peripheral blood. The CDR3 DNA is TGTGCCAGCAGCGACGCACTAGCGGGGCAGAACAATGAGCAGTTCTTC. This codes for CASSDALAGQNNEQFF.